Below, one TCR beta chain is given with its context. The data stem from a study of CD8 T cells in Susac syndrome. The CDR3 extends over 10 amino acids. V lost 7 bases to trimming and J lost 11 bases; unmatched junction nucleotides: 2. The germline CDR1 and CDR2 sequences are SGDLS and YYNGEE. High-throughput TCR beta sequencing covered peripheral CD8+ and CD4+ T cells. When the RNA was reverse transcribed, random hexamers were used with an input of 0.5 to 1 ug. TCRdb recomputed calls from the immunoSEQ multiplex PCR reads with MiXCR, one row per CDR3 protein. The table includes about 300,000 distinct CDR3 sequences, approximately 81% detected once.

Sequencing input: CD8+ T cells from PBMCs. The origin of this receptor is a human donor with multiple sclerosis. The chain joins TRBV9 to TRBJ2-1; TRBD2 aligns across 8 bases. CDR3 sequence: CASGGRKQFF. The CDR3 region has the DNA TGTGCCAGCGGCGGGAGGAAGCAGTTCTTC. The full variable domain, rest sourced from reference TRBV9 and TRBJ2-1, is DSGVTQTPKHLITATGQRVTLRCSPRSGDLSVYWYQQSLDQGLQFLIQYYNGEERAKGNILERFSAQQFPDLHSELNLSSLELGDSALYFCASGGRKQFFGPGTRLTVL.